Included here is one TCR beta chain sequence, with context. Its antigen is unknown. The data were taken from a study of T cells expressing NK-cell markers. About the study: Obtained from sorted CD3+CD56+NKG2C+, CD3+CD56+NKG2C- and CD3+CD56-NKG2C+ T cells were the TCR beta repertoires. Among eight sequenced donors, seven carried HCMV seropositivity while one was seronegative.

Findings and limits, study-wide: Several donors' CD3+CD56-NKG2C+ cells were dominated by the same clonotypes.

In generating TCR beta cDNA, 5'RACE template switching with UMIs was used. No DNA is given; TCRdb re-called the 5' RACE reads and lists each CDR3 protein once. The listing records roughly 180,000 distinct CDR3 sequences. The CDR3 is 16 residues long. Germline V gene data show CDR1 as MDHEN and CDR2 as SYDVKM. The sequencing sample was made of blood T cells: a sorted CD56 or NKG2C T cell subset, CD4+ or CD8+ T cells, or bulk PBMC T cells (not recorded which). The TCR originated in a man aged 18-70 years in good health. The V call is TRBV28, the J call TRBJ2-5; TCRdb designates TRBD2, a call that cannot be tested without DNA. This CDR3 is CASSPTTSGGMETQYF. The whole variable domain, remainder taken from reference TRBV28 and TRBJ2-5, is DVKVTQSSRYLVKRTGEKVFLECVQDMDHENMFWYRQDPGLGLRLIYFSYDVKMKEKGDIPEGYSVSREKKERFSLILESASTNQTSMYLCASSPTTSGGMETQYFGPGTRLLVL.